This T cell receptor (beta chain) was recovered during a study of blood T cell repertoires in COVID-19. Study-level background: Samples of COVID-19 (acute and convalescent) were obtained from the United States, Italy and Spain. T cells, B-cell-depleted T cells, or PBMCs supplied cDNA or gDNA.

CDR1 SGHTA and CDR2 FQGNSA come from the germline V gene. The CDR3 sequence is 15 residues long. V was pared by 11 bases and J by 7 bases, with 15 bases of the junction left unmatched. In the authors' workflow: Reference gene primer amplification in the assay estimated nucleated cell counts. The table came from immunoSEQ multiplex PCR; TCRdb's copy has only in-frame clones and leaves some out. Clonal size and the V and J genes are those of that table, whereas D and trimming came from the DNA. The sample has over 85,000 clones, around 79% seen once. The origin of this receptor is a woman of 80 years or more with active or convalescent COVID-19. Sequencing was carried out using peripheral blood. The V gene is TRBV7-2, the J gene TRBJ2-2; TRBD2 agrees at 8 bases. The CDR3: CAGSRGGGFIGELFF. The CDR3 bases are TGTGCCGGTAGCCGGGGCGGGGGGTTCATCGGGGAGCTGTTTTTT. The entire variable domain, with the rest obtained from reference TRBV7-2 and TRBJ2-2, is as follows: GAGVSQSPSNKVTEKGKDVELRCDPISGHTALYWYRQSLGQGLEFLIYFQGNSAPDKSGLPSDRFSAERTGGSVSTLTIQRTQQEDSAVYLCAGSRGGGFIGELFFGEGSRLTVL.